These 8 T cell receptor beta chains originate from one sample sequenced in a study of cytomegalovirus exposure and HLA in healthy donors. Using immunoSEQ multiplex PCR, the repertoire was profiled, and TCRdb retains in-frame clones only, with some absent. The table shows more than 80,000 clones, with approximately 90% occurring only once. Sequenced input: PBMCs. These receptors were taken from a woman aged 18-35 years in good health and CMV-seropositive.

The J gene is TRBJ2-5, the V gene TRBV5-4; TRBD2 aligns across 7 bases. CDR3 length: 14 residues. V lost 2 bases to trimming and J lost 5 bases; unmatched junction nucleotides: 6. Germline V lookup: CDR1 SGHNT, CDR2 YYREEE (reference sequence). The CDR3 spells CASSFTGGSETQYF. For the CDR3, the DNA is TGTGCCAGCAGCTTTACCGGGGGGAGTGAGACCCAGTACTTC.

The chain employs TRBV4-3 and TRBJ2-2, with a possible D match to TRBD2 (6 bases). The CDR3 sequence is 14 residues long. V shed 0 bases and J shed 16 bases, with 18 bases lying between them. In germline, CDR1 is LGHNA, CDR2 YSLEER. CDR3 DNA: TGCGCCAGCAGCCAAGATCCGGGAGACCGGCGCACGTTTTTT. Its translation: CASSQDPGDRRTFF.

This chain joins TRBV14 and TRBJ2-6, with TRBD1 as a possible D gene (5 bases). Germline-derived CDR1 and CDR2 are SGHDN and FVKESK. There are 16 residues in the CDR3. The V gene lost 4 bases and the J gene lost 0 bases, with 10 bases spanning the gap. The CDR3 loop is CASSPDTGSGANVLTF. In nucleotides, the CDR3 is TGTGCCAGCAGCCCGGATACAGGCTCTGGGGCCAACGTCCTGACTTTC.

The CDR3 DNA follows: TGTGCCAGCACTCGGACTAGCGGTTACACCGGGGAGCTGTTTTTT. Protein product: CASTRTSGYTGELFF. The chain combines TRBV6-5 with TRBJ2-2; 10 bases line up with TRBD2. Losses at the gene ends were 7 bases for V and 3 bases for J; bases not matched to a gene: 5. Germline CDR1 reads MNHEY; CDR2 reads SVGAGI. This CDR3 is 15 amino acids long.

The rearrangement uses TRBV5-5 and TRBJ1-6, with 7 bases identical to TRBD1. Germline V gene lookup returns CDR1 SGHKS and CDR2 YYEKEE (reference sequence). There are 17 residues in the CDR3. V lost 4 bases to trimming and J lost 6 bases; unmatched junction nucleotides: 13. CDR3 sequence reads: CASSLELRGRSNSPLHF. The CDR3 nucleotides read TGTGCCAGCAGCCTGGAACTAAGGGGGCGAAGTAATTCACCCCTCCACTTT.

The gene calls are TRBV7-9 and TRBJ2-4; D gene unclear. The germline gives CDR1 SEHNR, CDR2 FQNEAQ (reference sequence). CDR3 length: 15 amino acids. Trimming took 8 bases from V and 4 from J, leaving 18 bases between them. The CDR3 is CASSPVLSGKNIQYF. Written as DNA, the CDR3 is TGTGCCAGCTCTCCAGTCCTTTCGGGTAAAAACATTCAGTACTTC.

The chain couples TRBV6-5 to TRBJ1-1, with D maybe TRBD1 (5 bases). V was trimmed by 6 bases and J by 1 base, leaving 6 bases between them. Per the germline V gene, CDR1 is MNHEY and CDR2 is SVGAGI. The CDR3 is 12 residues long. CDR3 in DNA: TGTGCCAGCAGCCAGGGGAACACTGAAGCTTTCTTT. Its protein product is CASSQGNTEAFF.

This rearrangement joins TRBV10-2 to TRBJ2-7; 10 nucleotides agree with TRBD1. Germline V CDR1 and CDR2: WSHSY, SAAADI. Unmatched junction bases numbered 5, after V lost 6 bases and J lost 3 bases. The CDR3 runs to 14 residues. CDR3 in DNA: TGCGCCAGCAGGACCGGGACAGGGGACTACGAGCAGTACGTC. Amino acid sequence: CASRTGTGDYEQYV.